This TCR beta chain stems from a study of tumour-infiltrating T cells in Burkitt lymphoma. Study-wide background: All epidemiological Burkitt lymphoma subtypes were represented in the cohort. Survival, overall and progression-free, tracked with productive clonality. Overall study results and limits: Public clonotypes, several, appeared across numerous Burkitt lymphoma patients.

Assay: immunoSEQ multiplex PCR; the TCRdb copy retains only in-frame clones and omits some. The sample lists around 46,000 clones, about a third occurring once. In the case of this clone: What it binds is unknown.

Germline CDR1 SGHKS, CDR2 YYEKEE (reference sequence). Trimming took 1 base from V and 4 from J; bases not matched to a gene: 10. This CDR3 contains 16 residues. The sample comprised tumor tissue. The TCR was taken from a human donor with Burkitt lymphoma. V is TRBV5-5 and J is TRBJ2-5; TRBD1 matches 7 bases. The CDR3 spells CASSLSQGEFPETQYF. For the CDR3, the DNA is TGTGCCAGCAGCTTGTCGCAGGGGGAATTCCCAGAGACCCAGTACTTC.